This T cell receptor (beta chain) was sequenced for a study of sequential checkpoint blockade in melanoma. Treatment given: randomized to nivolumab then ipilimumab (arm A) or the reverse (arm B). DNA-damaging chemotherapy had not been given to any patient beforehand. Live CD3+CD8+ CD19− CD56− cells were sorted from PBMCs. Assay used: immunoSEQ multiplex PCR; TCRdb lists only in-frame clones, some missing. This table has more than 35,000 clones, around nine tenths appearing once. Trimming at V came to 3 bases and at J to 1 base, leaving 2 bases not matched to a gene. CDR1 is SGHDT, CDR2 YYEEEE, per germline. The CDR3 runs to 14 residues.

The sequencing here drew on CD8+ T cells sorted from blood (inferred from file names), taken from a patient given nivolumab and ipilimumab in sequence. The rearrangement links TRBV5-6 to TRBJ2-3; 7 bases are a match to TRBD1. This clonotype originated in a human donor with melanoma. The CDR3 sequence: CASSWDRGTDTQYF. The CDR3 region has the DNA TGTGCCAGCAGCTGGGACAGAGGCACAGATACGCAGTATTTT.